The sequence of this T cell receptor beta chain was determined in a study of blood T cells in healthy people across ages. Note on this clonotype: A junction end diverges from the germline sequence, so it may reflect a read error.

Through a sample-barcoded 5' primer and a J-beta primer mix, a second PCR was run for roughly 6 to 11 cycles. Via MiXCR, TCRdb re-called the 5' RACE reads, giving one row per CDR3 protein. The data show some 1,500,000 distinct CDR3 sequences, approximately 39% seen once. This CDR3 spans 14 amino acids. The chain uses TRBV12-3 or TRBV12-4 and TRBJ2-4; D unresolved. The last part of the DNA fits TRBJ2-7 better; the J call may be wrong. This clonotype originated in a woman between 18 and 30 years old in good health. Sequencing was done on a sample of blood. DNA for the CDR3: TGTGCCAGCACTTTAGGCGGCTATTCGGGCGAGCAGTACTTC. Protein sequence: CASTLGGYSGEQYF.